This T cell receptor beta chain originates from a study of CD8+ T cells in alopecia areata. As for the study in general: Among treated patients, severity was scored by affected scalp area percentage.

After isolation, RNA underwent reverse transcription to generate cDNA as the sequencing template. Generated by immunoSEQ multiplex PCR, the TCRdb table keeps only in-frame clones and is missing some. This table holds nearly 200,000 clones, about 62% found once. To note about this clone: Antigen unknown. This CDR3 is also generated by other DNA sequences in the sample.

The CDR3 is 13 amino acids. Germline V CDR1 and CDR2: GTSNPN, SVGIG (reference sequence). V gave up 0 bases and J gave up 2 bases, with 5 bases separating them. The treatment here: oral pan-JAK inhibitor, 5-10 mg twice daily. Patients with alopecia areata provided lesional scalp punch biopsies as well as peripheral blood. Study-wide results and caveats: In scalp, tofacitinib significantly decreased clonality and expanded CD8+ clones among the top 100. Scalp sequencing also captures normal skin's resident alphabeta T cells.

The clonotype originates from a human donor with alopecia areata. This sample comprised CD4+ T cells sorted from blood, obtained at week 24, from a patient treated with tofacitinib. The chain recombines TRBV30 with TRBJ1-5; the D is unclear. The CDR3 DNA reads TGTGCCTGGAGTGTAGCGGGCAATCAGCCCCAGCATTTT. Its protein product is CAWSVAGNQPQHF.